The rows below give T cell receptor beta chains drawn from one sample of a study of blood T cell repertoires in COVID-19. Libraries were prepared by immunoSEQ multiplex PCR; TCRdb keeps only in-frame clonotypes and omits some of them. There are fewer than 250,000 clones in the sample; around 87% occur only once, and approximately 2.9% lies in the top ten. Sequencing used peripheral blood. Every receptor here comes from a man aged 55 to 70 with acute or convalescent COVID-19. CDR3s include the opening cysteine and the closing phenylalanine or tryptophan. The order of the fields is clone size, J gene, D gene, V gene, CDR3 protein, CDR3 DNA. The D gene is left open where the match is weak. Part of the rows lack a size; the others show once, few, many or a class for expanded clones.

>NA|TRBJ1-3|NA|TRBV3-1/TRBV3-2
CASSPPPRGTGNTIYF
TGTGCCAGCAGCCCGCCCCCCAGGGGAACTGGAAACACCATATATTTT
>NA|TRBJ2-5|TRBD2|TRBV5-4
CASSPGALAGVQETQYF
TGTGCCAGCAGCCCGGGGGCGTTAGCGGGGGTGCAAGAGACCCAGTACTTC
>NA|TRBJ2-3|NA|TRBV5-1
CASSLDGAAGSTDTQYF
TGCGCCAGCAGCTTGGACGGGGCAGCGGGCAGCACAGATACGCAGTATTTT
>NA|TRBJ1-3|NA|TRBV19
CASSITGSGNTIYF
TGTGCCAGTAGTATAACAGGGTCTGGAAACACCATATATTTT
>NA|TRBJ1-2|NA|TRBV7-2
CASSPFGGLRGYTF
TGTGCCAGCAGCCCCTTTGGGGGGTTACGGGGCTACACCTTC
>once|TRBJ2-5|NA|TRBV6-1
CASSEGRQEGPKETQYF
TGTGCCAGCAGTGAAGGACGGCAGGAAGGCCCGAAAGAGACCCAGTACTTC
>NA|TRBJ2-2|NA|TRBV9
CASSVASPNTGELFF
TGTGCCAGCAGCGTGGCTAGCCCGAACACCGGGGAGCTGTTTTTT
>NA|TRBJ1-1|TRBD1|TRBV6-2/TRBV6-3
CASSWDRGTVNTEAFF
TGTGCCAGCAGTTGGGACAGGGGGACTGTGAACACTGAAGCTTTCTTT
>NA|TRBJ1-5|NA|TRBV6-2/TRBV6-3
CASSSQWGLEPQHF
TGTGCCAGCAGCTCCCAATGGGGCCTTGAGCCCCAGCATTTT
>once|TRBJ1-2|TRBD1|TRBV11-2
CASSSHRLTGPAYGYTF
TGTGCCAGCAGCTCCCACCGTCTGACAGGGCCGGCCTATGGCTACACCTTC
>NA|TRBJ2-3|NA|TRBV5-6
CASSLNGLYFTDTQYF
TGTGCCAGCAGCTTAAATGGGCTTTACTTCACAGATACGCAGTATTTT
>NA|TRBJ1-5|NA|TRBV19
CASTPGGRSQPQHF
TGTGCCAGTACACCCGGGGGGCGAAGTCAGCCCCAGCATTTT
>NA|TRBJ1-2|TRBD1|TRBV4-3
CASSQARTGFYPYGYTF
TGCGCCAGCAGCCAAGCGAGGACAGGCTTCTACCCCTATGGCTACACCTTC
>NA|TRBJ1-2|TRBD1|TRBV3-1/TRBV3-2
CASSHRDRSLRGYTF
TGTGCCAGCAGTCACCGGGACAGATCTCTTCGAGGCTACACCTTC
>NA|TRBJ1-2|NA|TRBV6-6
CASSYSNRDGYTF
TGTGCCAGCAGTTACTCGAACAGGGATGGCTACACCTTC
>NA|TRBJ2-7|NA|TRBV25-1
CASSDIPDYEQYF
TGTGCCAGCAGTGACATACCAGACTACGAGCAGTACTTC
>NA|TRBJ2-2|TRBD2|TRBV5-1
CASSWTSGPGELFF
TGCGCCAGCAGCTGGACTAGCGGTCCCGGGGAGCTGTTTTTT
>many|TRBJ1-5|NA|TRBV5-1
CASRLTPQDGQPQHF
TGCGCCAGCAGGCTTACTCCACAGGACGGTCAGCCCCAGCATTTT
>NA|TRBJ1-1|NA|TRBV7-6
CASSVNTEAFF
TGTGCCAGCAGCGTAAACACTGAAGCTTTCTTT
>few|TRBJ1-5|NA|TRBV7-2
CASSFGERNQPQHF
TGTGCCAGCAGCTTCGGCGAGCGTAATCAGCCCCAGCATTTT
>NA|TRBJ2-7|NA|TRBV19
CASSPSTGNEQYF
TGTGCCAGTAGTCCTTCCACAGGGAACGAGCAGTACTTC
>NA|TRBJ1-1|NA|TRBV19
CASTERGKNTEAFF
TGTGCCAGTACCGAACGGGGGAAGAACACTGAAGCTTTCTTT
>NA|TRBJ1-1|TRBD1|TRBV14
CASSRQTGERTEAFF
TGTGCCAGCAGCCGTCAAACAGGGGAGAGGACTGAAGCTTTCTTT
>NA|TRBJ1-1|TRBD1|TRBV2
CASRVDRGTEAFF
TGTGCCAGCAGGGTGGACAGGGGCACTGAAGCTTTCTTT
>NA|TRBJ2-5|NA|TRBV2
CASSVGRVETQYF
TGTGCCAGCAGTGTAGGCAGGGTCGAGACCCAGTACTTC
>few|TRBJ1-2|NA|TRBV6-5
CASSPIRGLHYGYTF
TGTGCCAGCAGTCCCATACGAGGGCTTCACTATGGCTACACCTTC
>NA|TRBJ2-4|TRBD1|TRBV6-6
CASIGQGNIQYF
TGTGCCAGCATCGGACAGGGTAACATTCAGTACTTC
>many|TRBJ2-3|NA|TRBV27
CASSSRGTDTQYF
TGTGCCAGCAGTTCGCGGGGCACAGATACGCAGTATTTT
>NA|TRBJ2-6|NA|TRBV2
CASSEGLLRWANVLTF
TGTGCCAGCAGCGAGGGACTCCTAAGATGGGCCAACGTCCTGACTTTC
>NA|TRBJ2-7|TRBD2|TRBV10-3
CAIRNSAGGHSYEQYF
TGTGCCATCAGAAACTCGGCGGGAGGACATTCCTACGAGCAGTACTTC
>NA|TRBJ1-6|NA|TRBV5-1
CASSLMAGRGNSPLHF
TGCGCCAGCAGCTTGATGGCAGGGAGGGGTAATTCACCCCTCCACTTT
>NA|TRBJ2-2|NA|TRBV28
CASSPSGASALTGELFF
TGTGCCAGCAGTCCCTCGGGCGCTAGCGCCTTGACCGGGGAGCTGTTTTTT
>NA|TRBJ2-7|NA|TRBV3-1/TRBV3-2
CASSQDLHEQYF
TGTGCCAGCAGCCAAGACCTCCACGAGCAGTACTTC
>NA|TRBJ2-1|TRBD2|TRBV4-3
CASSQDSRTSEQFF
TGCGCCAGCAGCCAAGATTCGCGGACTAGTGAGCAGTTCTTC
>once|TRBJ2-5|TRBD2|TRBV14
CASSQDQFGLAGTRGTQYF
TGTGCCAGCAGCCAAGATCAATTCGGACTAGCGGGAACTCGGGGGACCCAGTACTTC
>NA|TRBJ2-1|TRBD1|TRBV11-2
CASSNRDRGNHNEQFF
TGTGCCAGCAGCAACCGGGACAGGGGAAACCACAATGAGCAGTTCTTC
>NA|TRBJ2-5|NA|TRBV2
CASTTPLGGSETQYF
TGTGCCAGCACGACCCCGCTGGGGGGTAGTGAGACCCAGTACTTC
>NA|TRBJ2-5|NA|TRBV7-2
CASSLVSLAGEETQYF
TGTGCCAGCAGCTTAGTGAGTCTGGCAGGGGAAGAGACCCAGTACTTC
>NA|TRBJ2-6|NA|TRBV10-3
CAIRGASGANVLTF
TGTGCCATCAGGGGGGCCTCTGGGGCCAACGTCCTGACTTTC
>NA|TRBJ1-1|NA|TRBV2
CASRVGGLEAFF
TGTGCCAGCAGGGTGGGAGGCCTTGAAGCTTTCTTT
>NA|TRBJ2-7|TRBD2|TRBV5-6
CASFGTSGVSSYEQYF
TGTGCCAGCTTTGGGACTAGCGGGGTTTCCTCCTACGAGCAGTACTTC
>few|TRBJ1-6|TRBD1|TRBV30
CAWEEGTGGRSPLHF
TGTGCCTGGGAGGAGGGGACAGGGGGACGCTCACCCCTCCACTTT
>NA|TRBJ2-5|NA|TRBV11-3
CASSSGGWDQETQYF
TGTGCCAGCAGTTCCGGGGGTTGGGACCAAGAGACCCAGTACTTC
>NA|TRBJ1-2|TRBD1|TRBV6-4
CASSDTSGGTYGYTF
TGTGCCAGCAGTGACACGTCAGGGGGCACCTATGGCTACACCTTC
>NA|TRBJ1-2|NA|TRBV27
CASSSGMKTNYGYTF
TGTGCCAGCAGTTCGGGTATGAAGACTAACTATGGCTACACCTTC
>NA|TRBJ2-4|TRBD2|TRBV6-6
CASSPGLAGALAKNIQYF
TGTGCCAGCAGTCCGGGACTAGCGGGGGCCCTAGCCAAAAACATTCAGTACTTC
>NA|TRBJ2-7|NA|TRBV21-1
CASSKRGDRGEDEQYF
TGTGCCAGCAGCAAAAGGGGGGACAGGGGGGAGGACGAGCAGTACTTC
>NA|TRBJ2-1|TRBD2|TRBV4-1
CASSHPSGGAVNYNEQFF
TGCGCCAGCAGCCATCCTAGCGGGGGGGCCGTCAACTACAATGAGCAGTTCTTC
>NA|TRBJ2-2|NA|TRBV19
CASSIGGGELFF
TGTGCCAGTAGTATAGGAGGAGGGGAGCTGTTTTTT
>NA|TRBJ2-1|NA|TRBV6-1
CASSEAGAGYNEQFF
TGTGCCAGCAGTGAGGCGGGCGCGGGGTACAATGAGCAGTTCTTC
>NA|TRBJ1-6|TRBD1|TRBV6-5
CASILDRGLSPLHF
TGTGCCAGCATTCTGGACAGGGGGCTCTCACCCCTCCACTTT
>NA|TRBJ2-1|NA|TRBV6-5
CASSWGGPRSNEQFF
TGTGCCAGCAGTTGGGGGGGCCCGCGGAGCAATGAGCAGTTCTTC
>many|TRBJ1-2|NA|TRBV9
CASSGHGGYTF
TGTGCCAGCAGTGGACACGGTGGCTACACCTTC
>NA|TRBJ2-2|NA|TRBV11-2
CASSLGLISNTGELFF
TGTGCCAGCAGCTTGGGCCTAATTTCGAACACCGGGGAGCTGTTTTTT
>NA|TRBJ2-7|TRBD1|TRBV19
CASSKTGRFDEQYF
TGTGCCAGTAGTAAGACAGGGAGATTTGACGAGCAGTACTTC
>NA|TRBJ1-2|NA|TRBV29-1
CSVWKDYYTF
TGCAGCGTTTGGAAGGACTACTACACCTTC
>NA|TRBJ2-1|TRBD2|TRBV2
CASSGTSGNNEQFF
TGTGCCAGCAGCGGGACTAGCGGAAACAATGAGCAGTTCTTC
>few|TRBJ2-3|TRBD2|TRBV6-2/TRBV6-3
CASSKLAGGTDF
TGTGCCAGCAGTAAGCTAGCGGGGGGTACGGATTTT
>NA|TRBJ2-5|NA|TRBV7-6
CASSPLRVETQYF
TGTGCCAGCAGCCCCCTGCGGGTAGAGACCCAGTACTTC